This T cell receptor beta chain was sequenced for a study of cytomegalovirus exposure and HLA in healthy donors. Study results and caveats: Most sequenced TCRs were rare (though some public TCRs occurred in many donors). Excluded were some V segments that proved indistinguishable, including TRBV6-2 and TRBV6-3. A likely sequencing artifact accounted for one observed cluster of highly shared sequence variants.

CDR1 is SEHNR, CDR2 FQNEAQ, per germline (reference sequence). This CDR3 is 13 amino acids long. With 2 bases removed from V and 8 bases from J, the gap between germline ends came to 12 bases. The PCR had 60 Vbeta and 13 Jbeta primers. Measured with immunoSEQ multiplex PCR; TCRdb has only the in-frame clones, and not every one. The sample records about 95,000 clones, about 73% being singletons. To note about this clone: Its target is not known.

Healthy bone marrow donors formed the donor group. The V call is TRBV7-9, the J call TRBJ1-1, with D unresolved. The specimen was PBMCs. This clonotype was obtained from a woman aged 45-60 years in good health and CMV-seropositive. The CDR3: CASSLREEAEAFF. CDR3 bases: TGTGCCAGCAGCTTACGGGAGGAGGCAGAAGCTTTCTTT.